One sample yielded the 30 T cell receptor beta chains listed below, sequenced in a study of T cell changes during pregnancy in multiple sclerosis. Here immunoSEQ multiplex PCR was the method, and the copy in TCRdb shows in-frame clones only, minus some. The sample contains 45,000 to 65,000 clones, approximately 90% of which appear only once. Sequencing was performed on CD4+ T cells from peripheral blood mononuclear cells, taken after pregnancy. The receptors shown here come from a female donor with multiple sclerosis, enrolled in a pregnancy study.

The genes are TRBV30 and TRBJ2-5; the D is unclear. The CDR3 has 11 amino acids. Trimming took 3 bases from V and 3 from J, leaving 5 bases between them. Germline CDR1 is GTSNPN and CDR2 is SVGIG (reference sequence). The CDR3 sequence: CAWRRKETQYF. For the CDR3, the DNA is TGTGCCTGGAGGCGGAAAGAGACCCAGTACTTC.

The chain employs TRBV15 and TRBJ2-6; 12 bases fit TRBD1. This CDR3 region has 18 residues. The germline V gene encodes CDR1 LNHNV and CDR2 YYDKDF (reference sequence). V was clipped by 0 bases and J by 3 bases; unmatched bases: 3. Written as DNA, the CDR3 is TGTGCCACCAGCAGAGATCGGGACAGGGGGCGTGGGGCCAACGTCCTGACTTTC. As protein: CATSRDRDRGRGANVLTF.

The genes are TRBV19 and TRBJ2-1, with 8 nucleotides matching TRBD1. The CDR3 is 14 residues long. The V and J ends lost 6 bases and 6 bases, in that order; junction bases with no gene match: 7. Germline lookup yields CDR1 LNHDA and CDR2 SQIVND (reference sequence). The CDR3 loop reads CASSRQGTSNEQFF. The CDR3 nucleotides read TGTGCCAGTAGCAGACAGGGGACCTCCAATGAGCAGTTCTTC. The full variable domain, rest sourced from reference TRBV19 and TRBJ2-1, is DGGITQSPKYLFRKEGQNVTLSCEQNLNHDAMYWYRQDPGQGLRLIYYSQIVNDFQKGDIAEGYSVSREKKESFPLTVTSAQKNPTAFYLCASSRQGTSNEQFFGPGTRLTVL.

The sample holds one count of this clone. The chain employs TRBV4-3 and TRBJ2-2; D is ambiguous. Trimming pared 0 bases from V and 6 bases from J, leaving 11 bases between. This CDR3 spans 15 amino acids. Germline CDR1 is LGHNA and CDR2 is YSLEER. Here the CDR3 DNA reads TGCGCCAGCAGCCAAGATCGGGTACCCGCCGGGGAGCTGTTTTTT. Translated, it gives CASSQDRVPAGELFF.

This chain uses TRBV11-3 with TRBJ2-2; D possibly corresponds to TRBD2 (6 bases). Per germline, CDR1 SGHNT and CDR2 YENEEA. The CDR3 extends over 13 amino acids. V lost 5 bases and J 6 bases, leaving 10 bases between the germline ends. CDR3: CASSPRLAGELFF. DNA of the CDR3: TGTGCCAGCAGCCCGAGACTAGCCGGGGAGCTGTTTTTT. The entire variable domain, with the rest obtained from reference TRBV11-3 and TRBJ2-2, is as follows: EAGVVQSPRYKIIEKKQPVAFWCNPISGHNTLYWYLQNLGQGPELLIRYENEEAVDDSQLPKDRFSAERLKGVDSTLKIQPAELGDSAVYLCASSPRLAGELFFGEGSRLTVL.

This chain connects TRBV7-2 to TRBJ2-6; D is undetermined. Germline CDR1 and CDR2: SGHTA and FQGNSA. The V end lost 5 bases, the J end lost 1 base, and 9 bases lay between the germline ends. The CDR3 has 15 amino acids. The CDR3 protein is CASSARLSGANVLTF. The CDR3 DNA sequence: TGTGCCAGCAGCGCACGTCTATCTGGGGCCAACGTCCTGACTTTC. Filled out from reference TRBV7-2 and TRBJ2-6, the complete variable domain reads GAGVSQSPSNKVTEKGKDVELRCDPISGHTALYWYRQSLGQGLEFLIYFQGNSAPDKSGLPSDRFSAERTGGSVSTLTIQRTQQEDSAVYLCASSARLSGANVLTFGAGSRLTVL.

J is TRBJ1-3 and V is TRBV11-3, with 7 bases aligning to TRBD1. V lost 4 bases, J lost 3 bases, and 9 bases stayed unmatched. The germline V gene has CDR1 SGHNT and CDR2 YENEEA. The CDR3 has 16 residues. Here the CDR3 reads CASSSRGQSSGNTIYF. The CDR3 region has the DNA TGTGCCAGCAGCTCTCGGGGACAGTCGAGTGGAAACACCATATATTTT.

This clone was detected once. The chain combines TRBV19 with TRBJ1-3; D gene uncertain. Germline-derived CDR1 and CDR2 are LNHDA and SQIVND (reference sequence). Trimming left V 6 bases short and J 3 bases short, with 9 bases between. This CDR3 comprises 13 residues. Written as DNA, the CDR3 is TGTGCCAGTAGGTTATCTAGTGGAAACACCATATATTTT. It translates to CASRLSSGNTIYF.

The J gene is TRBJ2-1, the V gene TRBV28, with D hard to call. CDR1 MDHEN and CDR2 SYDVKM come from the germline V gene. V lost 4 bases and J lost 7, with 8 bases in between. The CDR3 length is 12 residues. DNA for the CDR3: TGTGCCAGCAGTTCAGGTTTGAATGAGCAGTTCTTC. The encoded protein is CASSSGLNEQFF.

This chain joins TRBV6-5 and TRBJ2-1, with D perhaps matching TRBD2 (6 bases). CDR1 and CDR2 from the germline V gene are MNHEY and SVGAGI. Trimming took 4 bases from V and 5 from J, leaving 12 bases between them. This CDR3 region has 14 residues. The CDR3 bases are TGTGCCAGCAGTTTCCAGCGGGTGCACAATGAGCAGTTCTTC. It specifies CASSFQRVHNEQFF.

Note on this clone: An end of the junction does not agree with germline; a read error may underlie this. The identical CDR3 is also encoded by other nucleotide sequences in the sample. This rearrangement joins TRBV9 to TRBJ1-1; 8 bases are shared with TRBD1. CDR1 and CDR2 from the germline V gene are SGDLS and YYNGEE. This CDR3 is 14 amino acids long. Written as DNA, the CDR3 is TGTGCCAGCAGCCTCACTGCAGGGGGCACTGAGGCTTTCTTT. Protein: CASSLTAGGTEAFF.

This chain connects TRBV7-2 to TRBJ1-4; D is unresolved. V was clipped by 2 bases and J by 6 bases, with 13 bases between them. Germline assignment: CDR1 SGHTA and CDR2 FQGNSA. This CDR3 contains 15 residues. This CDR3 reads CASSLNRARDEKLFF. In DNA form, the CDR3 reads TGTGCCAGCAGCTTAAATAGAGCGAGAGATGAAAAACTGTTTTTT.

As regards this clone: The germline gene is not matched at one end of the junction; a read error may be the cause. The chain is built from TRBV7-7 and TRBJ2-7, with 10 nucleotides matching TRBD2. The germline V gene has CDR1 SSHAT and CDR2 FNYEAQ (reference sequence). The CDR3 is 18 amino acids. The CDR3 coding sequence is TGTGCTAGCAGCTCCAATCGATGCGGGTCCGGGACTAGCGACGAGCAGTACTTC. It codes for CASSSNRCGSGTSDEQYF.

The chain links TRBV5-6 to TRBJ2-1; 11 bases fit TRBD2. The V and J ends lost 1 base and 7 bases, in that order; junction bases with no gene match: 7. The CDR3 has 16 residues. CDR1 is SGHDT, CDR2 YYEEEE, per germline. CDR3 nucleotides: TGTGCCAGCAGCTTGATTAGCGGGAGGGCTAGGAATGAGCAGTTCTTC. Amino acids: CASSLISGRARNEQFF. The variable domain in full, completed from reference TRBV5-6 and TRBJ2-1, reads DAGVTQSPTHLIKTRGQQVTLRCSPKSGHDTVSWYQQALGQGPQFIFQYYEEEERQRGNFPDRFSGHQFPNYSSELNVNALLLGDSALYLCASSLISGRARNEQFFGPGTRLTVL.

This clone was detected once. The chain's CDR3 is CASSYEWTSRREQYF. DNA of the CDR3: TGTGCCAGCAGTTACGAGTGGACTAGTCGGCGGGAGCAGTACTTC. The chain uses TRBV6-5 and TRBJ2-7; 7 bases line up with TRBD2. Looked up from germline, CDR1 is MNHEY and CDR2 is SVGAGI. The V gene end was trimmed by 2 bases and the J gene end by 7 bases; junction bases not matched to a gene: 11. This CDR3 is 15 amino acids long.

The chain carries TRBV9 and TRBJ2-1, with 8 bases that match TRBD2. CDR1 is SGDLS and CDR2 is YYNGEE in the germline V gene. The V and J ends lost 0 bases and 2 bases, in that order; junction bases with no gene match: 4. CDR3 length: 16 amino acids. The CDR3, as DNA: TGTGCCAGCAGCGTAGTAACTAGCGGTCCCTACAATGAGCAGTTCTTC. Its translation: CASSVVTSGPYNEQFF.

This rearrangement joins TRBV15 to TRBJ2-1; D is undetermined. The CDR3 spans 13 residues. The V and J ends lost 5 bases and 7 bases respectively, with 12 bases between them. Germline CDR1 is LNHNV and CDR2 is YYDKDF (reference sequence). CDR3 in DNA: TGTGCCACCAGCTTTAGGAGTTGGAATGAGCAGTTCTTC. Translation: CATSFRSWNEQFF.

The chain links TRBV19 to TRBJ2-7; D not certain. Germline CDR1 reads LNHDA; CDR2 reads SQIVND (reference sequence). The germline V and J ends were trimmed by 5 bases and 0 bases, with 11 bases remaining between them. There are 14 residues in the CDR3. CDR3: CASSQHSSSYEQYF. Here the CDR3 DNA reads TGTGCCAGTAGTCAACACAGTAGCTCCTACGAGCAGTACTTC.

This sequence joins TRBV6-6 and TRBJ2-7, with 9 bases identical to TRBD2. V was pared by 6 bases and J by 0 bases, with 6 bases of the junction left unmatched. Germline V gives CDR1 MNHNY, CDR2 SVGAGI (reference sequence). The CDR3 has 15 residues. Here the CDR3 reads CASSPAGGYSYEQYF. The CDR3 DNA reads TGTGCCAGCAGCCCAGCGGGAGGATACTCCTACGAGCAGTACTTC.

The rearrangement uses TRBV6-1 and TRBJ2-7; 11 bases align to TRBD2. The trim removed 6 bases at V and 2 bases at J, leaving 6 bases unmatched. The CDR3 totals 15 residues. CDR1 and CDR2 (germline): MNHNS, SASEGT. The CDR3 DNA sequence: TGTGCCAGCAGGCCCGGGACTAGCGGCCCCTACGAGCAGTACTTC. This translates into CASRPGTSGPYEQYF.

J is TRBJ1-1 and V is TRBV13; D is ambiguous. CDR1 and CDR2 (germline): PRHDT, FYEKMQ (reference sequence). Trimming took off 5 bases at V and 0 bases at J, with 7 bases between the two ends. This CDR3 has 13 residues. CDR3 in DNA: TGTGCCAGCAGCCTCAGGATGAACACTGAAGCTTTCTTT. It specifies CASSLRMNTEAFF.

The chain is built from TRBV27 and TRBJ2-2, with 9 bases matching TRBD1. CDR1 is MNHEY, CDR2 SMNVEV, per germline (reference sequence). The V gene end was trimmed by 1 base and the J gene end by 7 bases; junction bases not matched to a gene: 7. The CDR3 is made up of 16 amino acids. The CDR3: CASSLYLGTGLGELFF. The CDR3 nucleotides read TGTGCCAGCAGTTTATACCTCGGGACAGGGCTCGGGGAGCTGTTTTTT.

DNA for the CDR3: TGTGCCAGCAGCCAAGATAACGGGAGGGCCTACAATGAGCAGTTCTTC. It encodes CASSQDNGRAYNEQFF. The chain recombines TRBV4-2 with TRBJ2-1; TRBD2 matches 8 bases. The germline V gene has CDR1 LGHNA and CDR2 YNFKEQ. The CDR3 has 16 residues. The V gene end was trimmed by 0 bases and the J gene end by 2 bases; junction bases not matched to a gene: 3.

The V gene is TRBV18, the J gene TRBJ2-5, with D unresolved. V lost 2 bases, J lost 2 bases, and 3 bases lay in between. Germline V gene data show CDR1 as KGHSH and CDR2 as LQKENI. The CDR3 runs 12 residues. The CDR3 here is CASSPLQETQYF. The CDR3 nucleotides are TGTGCCAGCTCACCATTACAAGAGACCCAGTACTTC. Looking up the rest from reference TRBV18 and TRBJ2-5 gives the full variable domain: NAGVMQNPRHLVRRRGQEARLRCSPMKGHSHVYWYRQLPEEGLKFMVYLQKENIIDESGMPKERFSAEFPKEGPSILRIQQVVRGDSAAYFCASSPLQETQYFGPGTRLLVL.

This clone was seen a few times. The V call is TRBV11-2, the J call TRBJ2-6, with 7 bases fitting TRBD2. The V and J ends lost 1 base and 1 base, in that order; junction bases with no gene match: 10. The CDR3 is 19 residues long. The germline gives CDR1 SGHAT, CDR2 FQNNGV. The CDR3 spells CASSLVYGGSKSGANVLTF. The CDR3 nucleotides read TGTGCCAGCAGCTTAGTGTATGGCGGGAGTAAATCTGGGGCCAACGTCCTGACTTTC.

This clone was observed once. The J gene is TRBJ2-1, the V gene TRBV6-5, with 7 bases identical to TRBD1. CDR3 length equals 15 residues. J was trimmed by 1 base and V by 9 bases; bases with no gene match: 9. Germline CDR1 and CDR2: MNHEY and SVGAGI. CDR3 sequence: CASKGASESYNEQFF. As DNA, the CDR3 is TGTGCCAGTAAGGGGGCATCGGAGTCCTACAATGAGCAGTTCTTC.

The CDR3: CASSLAQGYGYTF. Here the CDR3 DNA reads TGTGCCAGCAGCTTGGCACAGGGCTATGGCTACACCTTC. This sequence joins TRBV5-5 and TRBJ1-2, with D possibly being TRBD1 (6 bases). Trimming removed 0 bases at V and 4 bases at J, with 7 bases between. The CDR3 is 13 residues long. Germline CDR1 reads SGHKS; CDR2 reads YYEKEE (reference sequence).

Of note for this clone: The junction and the germline gene differ at one end; a read error may be behind it. This chain links TRBV6-6 with TRBJ2-1; TRBD2 matches at 9 bases. The germline V gene has CDR1 MNHNY and CDR2 SVGAGI (reference sequence). The CDR3 length is 16 residues. CDR3 nucleotides: TGTGCCAGCACTTACGGAATGGCGGGAGGGTACAATGAGCAGTTCTTC. Encoded protein: CASTYGMAGGYNEQFF.

The DNA of the CDR3 is TGCGCCAGCAGCCCATACACAGGGATGTCCGTTACCTACGAGCAGTACTTC. Its translation is CASSPYTGMSVTYEQYF. The gene calls are TRBV5-1 and TRBJ2-7; maybe TRBD1 (6 bases). The CDR3 runs 17 residues. Germline values: CDR1 SGHRS, CDR2 YFSETQ. The V end lost 4 bases, the J end lost 2 bases, and 22 bases lay between the germline ends.

The chain is built from TRBV28 and TRBJ1-4; 7 bases are a match to TRBD1. J was trimmed by 10 bases and V by 3 bases; bases with no gene match: 5. Germline values: CDR1 MDHEN, CDR2 SYDVKM. This CDR3 has 13 residues. The CDR3, as DNA: TGTGCCAGCAGTTTCCGACAGGGAGGAAAACTGTTTTTT. Translation: CASSFRQGGKLFF. Filled out from reference TRBV28 and TRBJ1-4, the complete variable domain reads DVKVTQSSRYLVKRTGEKVFLECVQDMDHENMFWYRQDPGLGLRLIYFSYDVKMKEKGDIPEGYSVSREKKERFSLILESASTNQTSMYLCASSFRQGGKLFFGSGTQLSVL.